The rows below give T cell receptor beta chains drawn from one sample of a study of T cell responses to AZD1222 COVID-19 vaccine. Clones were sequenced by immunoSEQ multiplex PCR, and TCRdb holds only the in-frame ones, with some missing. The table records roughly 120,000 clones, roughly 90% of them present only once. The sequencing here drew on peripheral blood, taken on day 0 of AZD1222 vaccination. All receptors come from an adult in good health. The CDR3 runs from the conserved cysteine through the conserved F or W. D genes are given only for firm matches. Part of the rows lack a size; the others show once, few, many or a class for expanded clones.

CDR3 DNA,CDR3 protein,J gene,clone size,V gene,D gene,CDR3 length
TGTGCCAGTAGTAGTATGGCGAACACCGGGGAGCTGTTTTTT,CASSSMANTGELFF,TRBJ2-2,once,TRBV19,NA,14
TGTGCCACCAGCACGAGGACAGGAAACACCGGGGAGCTGTTTTTT,CATSTRTGNTGELFF,TRBJ2-2,NA,TRBV15,TRBD1,15
TGTGCCAGCAGTACGACAGGGCCCAATCAGCCCCAGCATTTT,CASSTTGPNQPQHF,TRBJ1-5,once,TRBV6-5,TRBD1,14
TGCGCCAGCAGCTCTACTAGCGGGTCTGGAGGAGAGACCCAGTACTTC,CASSSTSGSGGETQYF,TRBJ2-5,NA,TRBV5-1,TRBD2,16
TGTGCCATCAGTGGACAGGGCAGCACAGATACGCAGTATTTT,CAISGQGSTDTQYF,TRBJ2-3,NA,TRBV10-3,TRBD1,14
TGCGCCAGCAGCCAAGCCCCCTCTGGGCATGGCAATCAGCCCCAGCATTTT,CASSQAPSGHGNQPQHF,TRBJ1-5,NA,TRBV4-1,NA,17
TGTGCCAGCGGCATCGTGGGTCCCCACAATGAGCAGTTCTTC,CASGIVGPHNEQFF,TRBJ2-1,NA,TRBV27,NA,14
TGTGCCAGCAGCGTAGTTTATAATTCACCCCTCCACTTT,CASSVVYNSPLHF,TRBJ1-6,NA,TRBV9,NA,13
TGTGCCAGCAGCTACGGGACTCTCACCGGGGAGCTGTTTTTT,CASSYGTLTGELFF,TRBJ2-2,NA,TRBV5-8,NA,14
TGCGCCACCCTAAGGGGCAGGGACACCATATATTTT,CATLRGRDTIYF,TRBJ1-3,once,TRBV4-1,NA,12
TGTGCCTGGGCTAGCGGGATTTACAATGAGCAGTTCTTC,CAWASGIYNEQFF,TRBJ2-1,NA,TRBV30,TRBD2,13
TGTGCCAGTAGCCGACTAGCGGGAGTGACAGATACGCAGTATTTT,CASSRLAGVTDTQYF,TRBJ2-3,NA,TRBV19,TRBD2,15
TGCAGCGTCACCGGGACTAGCGGCCGCACAGATACGCAGTATTTT,CSVTGTSGRTDTQYF,TRBJ2-3,NA,TRBV29-1,TRBD2,15
TGCAGCGTTGAGGGGGGACTAGCGGGAGAAGGCACCGGGGAGCTGTTTTTT,CSVEGGLAGEGTGELFF,TRBJ2-2,NA,TRBV29-1,TRBD2,17
TGTGCCAGCAGCCTGGGACAGGGGCCCTACGAGCAGTACTTC,CASSLGQGPYEQYF,TRBJ2-7,NA,TRBV5-5,TRBD1,14
TGTGCCAGCAGTGACCAGTTTAATAATGAAAAACTGTTTTTT,CASSDQFNNEKLFF,TRBJ1-4,NA,TRBV6-1,NA,14
TGTGCCAGCTCACCCCTCGACAGGGGGCCGGACTACACCTTC,CASSPLDRGPDYTF,TRBJ1-2,NA,TRBV18,TRBD1,14
TGTGCCAGCAGCTTGCAGACAGGGACGAGGGGCACCATATATTTT,CASSLQTGTRGTIYF,TRBJ1-3,NA,TRBV7-2,TRBD1,15
TGTGCCAGCAGTGAAGGTACCGGGCCGGGGAGTGGCTACACCTTC,CASSEGTGPGSGYTF,TRBJ1-2,NA,TRBV25-1,NA,15
TGTGCCGCTGCGAGGACGGACCAAGAGACCCAGTACTTC,CAAARTDQETQYF,TRBJ2-5,NA,TRBV5-6,NA,13
TGTGCCAGCAGCTTTGCTGGGGGTTCTTACGAGCAGTACTTC,CASSFAGGSYEQYF,TRBJ2-7,NA,TRBV7-2,NA,14
TGTGCCAGTAGCGTACAGGCCAGCTCCTATAATTCACCCCTCCACTTT,CASSVQASSYNSPLHF,TRBJ1-6,once,TRBV19,NA,16
TGTGCCAGCAGGGCCTGGGACAGACAAAATCAGCCCCAGCATTTT,CASRAWDRQNQPQHF,TRBJ1-5,NA,TRBV28,TRBD1,15
TGTGCCAGCAGTTTCCTAGCGGGGCCGAGCTCCTACGAGCAGTACTTC,CASSFLAGPSSYEQYF,TRBJ2-7,few,TRBV6-6,TRBD2,16
TGTGCCAGCAGTTACTCGGGGACGGGAAATTCACCCCTCCACTTT,CASSYSGTGNSPLHF,TRBJ1-6,NA,TRBV6-5,NA,15
TGTGCCAGCAGTTTAGACCGTATTGGTTTTGGCAATCAGCCCCAGCATTTT,CASSLDRIGFGNQPQHF,TRBJ1-5,NA,TRBV28,NA,17
TGTGCCAGCAGTTTGGGTCAACATTCCGGGAATCAGCCCCAGCATTTT,CASSLGQHSGNQPQHF,TRBJ1-5,NA,TRBV28,NA,16
TGTGCCAGCAGCCAAGGGGGGGTCGGGGTAAACACCATATATTTT,CASSQGGVGVNTIYF,TRBJ1-3,NA,TRBV2,NA,15
TGTGCCAGCAGTTACTGGGGCGGGGGCGATAATGAGCAGTTCTTC,CASSYWGGGDNEQFF,TRBJ2-1,NA,TRBV6-5,NA,15
TGTGCCAGTAATGACGGGTTGGAAAACACCATATATTTT,CASNDGLENTIYF,TRBJ1-3,NA,TRBV5-6,NA,13
TGTGCCAGCAGTTACTTTTTAGGGAATTCACCCCTCCACTTT,CASSYFLGNSPLHF,TRBJ1-6,NA,TRBV6-5,NA,14
TGTGCCAGCAGCTTGGGTGGGGGTGGCAGGGGCAATGGCTACACCTTC,CASSLGGGGRGNGYTF,TRBJ1-2,NA,TRBV5-4,NA,16
TGTGCCAGCAGCTTAGTCCTGACGGGGGGACAAGAGACCCAGTACTTC,CASSLVLTGGQETQYF,TRBJ2-5,NA,TRBV7-2,TRBD2,16
TGTGCCAGCAGCCCGACAGGGGAGTGGGAGACCCAGTACTTC,CASSPTGEWETQYF,TRBJ2-5,NA,TRBV6-4,TRBD1,14
TGTGCCAGCAGCGTTTACGCCGGGGAGCTGTTTTTT,CASSVYAGELFF,TRBJ2-2,NA,TRBV9,NA,12
TGTGCCAGCAGCCCCTACGGTACGCCCGGGGAGCTGTTTTTT,CASSPYGTPGELFF,TRBJ2-2,NA,TRBV7-2,NA,14
TGTGCCAGCAGCTTAGGACTTAGTGGCGAAAAACTGTTTTTT,CASSLGLSGEKLFF,TRBJ1-4,NA,TRBV13,NA,14
TGTGCCTGGAGTTCAAAAGTTAACAATCAGCCCCAGCATTTT,CAWSSKVNNQPQHF,TRBJ1-5,NA,TRBV30,NA,14
TGTGCCAGCAGGTGGGGGGAGAACACTGAAGCTTTCTTT,CASRWGENTEAFF,TRBJ1-1,NA,TRBV2,NA,13
TGTGCCAGCAGCTTGACTCCGGGACTAGCGGTCCCACGACCCAATGAGCAGTTCTTC,CASSLTPGLAVPRPNEQFF,TRBJ2-1,NA,TRBV5-4,TRBD2,19
TGTGCCAGTAGTCCAGAGACAGGGGAAAAGACTGAAGCTTTCTTT,CASSPETGEKTEAFF,TRBJ1-1,NA,TRBV19,TRBD1,15
TGTGCCAGTAGTATCGGACCATATAGCAATCAGCCCCAGCATTTT,CASSIGPYSNQPQHF,TRBJ1-5,NA,TRBV19,NA,15
TGTGCCAGCAGCCAAGGCAGTTACTATGGCTACACCTTC,CASSQGSYYGYTF,TRBJ1-2,NA,TRBV3-1/TRBV3-2,NA,13
TGTGCCAGCAGCCCGGGACTAGCGGGGGGGCAAAATGAGCAGTTCTTC,CASSPGLAGGQNEQFF,TRBJ2-1,NA,TRBV9,TRBD2,16
TGTGCCAGCAGTCCGGGGACGGGACCCTATGGCTACACCTTC,CASSPGTGPYGYTF,TRBJ1-2,NA,TRBV27,NA,14
TGTGCCAGCAGCCAAATCCTTAGCTCTGGAAACACCATATATTTT,CASSQILSSGNTIYF,TRBJ1-3,NA,TRBV14,NA,15
TGTGCCAGCAGTGACGGCGGCTACAATCAGCCCCAGCATTTT,CASSDGGYNQPQHF,TRBJ1-5,NA,TRBV6-1,NA,14
TGTGCCAGCAGCCATAGGGCTGGAAACACCATATATTTT,CASSHRAGNTIYF,TRBJ1-3,NA,TRBV13,NA,13
TGTGCCAGCAGCGTAGGTTTACGTGGGACAGGGAGTGTGAACACTGAAGCTTTCTTT,CASSVGLRGTGSVNTEAFF,TRBJ1-1,once,TRBV9,TRBD1,19
TGTGCCAGCGGAAGACTAGCGGGGGGAACCTACGAGCAGTACTTC,CASGRLAGGTYEQYF,TRBJ2-7,NA,TRBV5-6,TRBD2,15
TGTGCCAGCAGCTCCCCGGGACAGGGTACCTACGAGCAGTACTTC,CASSSPGQGTYEQYF,TRBJ2-7,few,TRBV5-4,TRBD1,15
TGTGCCAGCAGCTTAGGGGGTTCCTACGAGCAGTACTTC,CASSLGGSYEQYF,TRBJ2-7,once,TRBV11-2,NA,13
TGCAGCGTTGAAGGGGGCGGGGATGCAACTAATGAAAAACTGTTTTTT,CSVEGGGDATNEKLFF,TRBJ1-4,NA,TRBV29-1,NA,16
TGTGCCAGCAGCTCCACCTTAAACGCTGGAAACACCATATATTTT,CASSSTLNAGNTIYF,TRBJ1-3,NA,TRBV5-4,NA,15
TGTGCCAGCGGACACGACGGGAAACTGTTTTTT,CASGHDGKLFF,TRBJ1-4,NA,TRBV12-3/TRBV12-4,NA,11
TGTGCCAGCAGTGAACCGGGACAGGTGGTCAATCAGCCCCAGCATTTT,CASSEPGQVVNQPQHF,TRBJ1-5,NA,TRBV6-1,TRBD1,16